The rows below give T cell receptor beta chains drawn from one sample of a study of shared clonotypes between healthy human individuals. Only in-frame clones appear in the TCRdb table, and some are missing; sequencing was by immunoSEQ multiplex PCR. The repertoire holds 2 million to 2.5 million clones, with nearly 97% as singletons. The specimen sequenced was naive CD4+ T cells sorted from blood. The receptors here all came from a man younger than 35 in good health. Each CDR3 is given with its conserved first and last residue. D genes are given only for firm matches. Not every row has a clone size; where given, it reads once, few, many or a size class.

J gene: TRBJ1-4
D gene: .
clone size: .
V gene: TRBV25-1
CDR3 protein: CASSAGVNEKLFF
CDR3 DNA: TGTGCCAGCAGTGCTGGGGTTAATGAAAAACTGTTTTTT

J gene: TRBJ2-7
D gene: .
clone size: .
V gene: TRBV2
CDR3 protein: CASSDWGTYNGDEQYF
CDR3 DNA: TGTGCCAGCAGTGACTGGGGGACCTACAACGGGGACGAGCAGTACTTC

J gene: TRBJ2-3
D gene: .
clone size: .
V gene: TRBV7-9
CDR3 protein: CASRNRELTDTQYF
CDR3 DNA: TGTGCCAGCAGAAACAGGGAGCTGACAGATACGCAGTATTTT

J gene: TRBJ2-7
D gene: TRBD1
clone size: .
V gene: TRBV19
CDR3 protein: CASSGGQAPYEQYF
CDR3 DNA: TGTGCCAGTAGTGGGGGACAGGCGCCCTACGAGCAGTACTTC

J gene: TRBJ2-2
D gene: TRBD2
clone size: once
V gene: TRBV2
CDR3 protein: CASTPTGTSGFTGELFF
CDR3 DNA: TGTGCCAGCACTCCAACCGGGACTAGCGGGTTCACCGGGGAGCTGTTTTTT

J gene: TRBJ1-5
D gene: TRBD1
clone size: .
V gene: TRBV27
CDR3 protein: CASSRDREGQPQHF
CDR3 DNA: TGTGCCAGCAGCCGCGACAGGGAGGGACAGCCCCAGCATTTT

J gene: TRBJ2-3
D gene: TRBD2
clone size: .
V gene: TRBV5-4
CDR3 protein: CASSLDATSGSSNTQYF
CDR3 DNA: TGTGCCAGCAGCTTGGACGCGACTAGCGGGAGTTCGAATACGCAGTATTTT

J gene: TRBJ2-2
D gene: .
clone size: .
V gene: TRBV9
CDR3 protein: CASSGPMNTGELFF
CDR3 DNA: TGTGCCAGCAGTGGTCCGATGAACACCGGGGAGCTGTTTTTT

J gene: TRBJ2-7
D gene: .
clone size: .
V gene: TRBV11-1
CDR3 protein: CASSLVGLGSYEQYF
CDR3 DNA: TGTGCCAGCAGCTTAGTGGGATTGGGCTCCTACGAGCAGTACTTC

J gene: TRBJ1-5
D gene: TRBD1
clone size: .
V gene: TRBV10-3
CDR3 protein: CAISESGGQGGQPQHF
CDR3 DNA: TGTGCCATCAGTGAGTCCGGGGGACAGGGAGGGCAGCCCCAGCATTTT

J gene: TRBJ1-3
D gene: .
clone size: .
V gene: TRBV9
CDR3 protein: CASSPSVGIPGNTIYF
CDR3 DNA: TGTGCCAGCAGCCCATCGGTGGGGATTCCTGGAAACACCATATATTTT

J gene: TRBJ2-7
D gene: .
clone size: once
V gene: TRBV18
CDR3 protein: CASSPGSDSWEQYF
CDR3 DNA: TGTGCCAGCTCACCTGGCAGTGACTCGTGGGAGCAGTACTTC

J gene: TRBJ1-2
D gene: .
clone size: once
V gene: TRBV28
CDR3 protein: CASRTRHNYGYTF
CDR3 DNA: TGTGCCAGCAGGACCCGCCACAACTATGGCTACACCTTC

J gene: TRBJ1-2
D gene: .
clone size: .
V gene: TRBV2
CDR3 protein: CASSRTGAANYGYTF
CDR3 DNA: TGTGCCAGCAGTCGGACGGGGGCCGCTAACTATGGCTACACCTTC

J gene: TRBJ2-5
D gene: TRBD1
clone size: .
V gene: TRBV29-1
CDR3 protein: CSAKTGARETQYF
CDR3 DNA: TGCAGCGCAAAGACAGGGGCACGAGAGACCCAGTACTTC

J gene: TRBJ2-7
D gene: .
clone size: .
V gene: TRBV11-2
CDR3 protein: CASSSDPVSYEQYF
CDR3 DNA: TGTGCCAGCAGCTCTGATCCAGTATCCTACGAGCAGTACTTC

J gene: TRBJ1-2
D gene: .
clone size: .
V gene: TRBV5-1
CDR3 protein: CASSATGTASSYGYTF
CDR3 DNA: TGCGCCAGCAGCGCAACCGGGACGGCATCGTCCTATGGCTACACCTTC